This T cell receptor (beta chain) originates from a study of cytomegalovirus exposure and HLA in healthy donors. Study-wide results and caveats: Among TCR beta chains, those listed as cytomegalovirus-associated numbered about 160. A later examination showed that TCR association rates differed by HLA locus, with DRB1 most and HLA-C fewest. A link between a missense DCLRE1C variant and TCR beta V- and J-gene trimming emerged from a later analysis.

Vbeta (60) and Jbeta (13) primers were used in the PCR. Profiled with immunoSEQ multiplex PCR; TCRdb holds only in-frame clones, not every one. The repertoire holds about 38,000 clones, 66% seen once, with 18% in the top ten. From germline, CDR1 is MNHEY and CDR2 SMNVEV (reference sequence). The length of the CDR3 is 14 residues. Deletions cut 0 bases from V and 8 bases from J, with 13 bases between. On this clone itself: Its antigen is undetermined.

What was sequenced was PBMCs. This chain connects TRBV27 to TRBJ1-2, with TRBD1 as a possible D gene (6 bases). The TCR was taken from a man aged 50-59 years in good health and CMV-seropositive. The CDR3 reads CASSLSNRAGGYTF. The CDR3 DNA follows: TGTGCCAGCAGTTTATCGAACAGGGCAGGGGGCTACACCTTC.